The TCR beta chain described here comes from a study of sequential checkpoint blockade in melanoma. In the study overall: Under 25 patients had matched tumor biopsies before treatment and at week 13 after nivolumab or ipilimumab alone. Points from the study as a whole: Clinical benefit was about 30 times likelier when tumor T-cell fraction and clonality increased. Pretreatment TIL clonality tracked with response in the nivolumab-first arm.

Concerning this clone: The antigen is undetermined.

Treatment in this sample: randomized to nivolumab then ipilimumab (arm A) or the reverse (arm B). CDR1 and CDR2 from the germline V gene are SQVTM and ANQGSEA. CDR3 length equals 15 residues. Trimming shortened V by 5 bases and J by 0 bases, and 13 bases separated the two germline ends. Sequencing used immunoSEQ multiplex PCR; TCRdb keeps in-frame clones, though not all of them. Of around 6,000 clones listed, roughly 27% were seen once; the top ten hold over 8%. The chain joins TRBV29-1 to TRBJ2-2, with D possibly being TRBD1 or TRBD2 (5 bases each). Sequencing used tumor tissue (inferred from file names), obtained from a patient given nivolumab and ipilimumab in sequence. This TCR was recovered from a human donor with melanoma. The CDR3 DNA is TGCAGCGTTCTGGGGGTTAGCTCGAACACCGGGGAGCTGTTTTTT. This codes for CSVLGVSSNTGELFF.